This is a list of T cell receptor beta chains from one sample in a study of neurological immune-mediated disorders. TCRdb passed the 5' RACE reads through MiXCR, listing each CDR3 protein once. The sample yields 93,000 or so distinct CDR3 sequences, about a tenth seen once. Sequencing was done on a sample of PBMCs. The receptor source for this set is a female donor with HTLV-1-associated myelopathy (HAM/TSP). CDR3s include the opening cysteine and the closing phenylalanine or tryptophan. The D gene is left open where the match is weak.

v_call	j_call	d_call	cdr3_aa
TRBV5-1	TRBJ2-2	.	CASSAIGTVNTGELFF
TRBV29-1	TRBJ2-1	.	CSADYNRASEQFF
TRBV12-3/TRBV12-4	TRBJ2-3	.	CASSFRRGVDTQYF
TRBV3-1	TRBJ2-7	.	CASSQDSGLDSEQYF
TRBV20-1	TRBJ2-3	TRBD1	CSATGQGITDTQYF
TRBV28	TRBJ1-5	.	CASRLWDHSNQPQHF
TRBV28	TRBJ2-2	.	CASQTISANGELFF
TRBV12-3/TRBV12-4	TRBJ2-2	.	CASSPEVGGGGELFF
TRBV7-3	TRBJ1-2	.	CASSFLTNYGYTF
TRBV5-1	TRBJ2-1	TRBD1	CASSLDGTANEQFF
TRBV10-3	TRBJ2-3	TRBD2	CAISETSGGAEDTQYF
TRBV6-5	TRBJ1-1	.	CASSYRYSGAGTTEAFF
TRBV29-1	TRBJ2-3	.	CSVETGGPDTQYF
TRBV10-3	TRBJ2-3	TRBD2	CAISSGGAGGTQYF
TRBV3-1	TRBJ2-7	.	CASSHRGQAYEQYF
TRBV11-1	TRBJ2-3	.	CASSLAQWSSTDTQYF
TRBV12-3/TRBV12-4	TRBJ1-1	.	CASTSWGGTEAFF
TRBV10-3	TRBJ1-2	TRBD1	CAITRDRTGYTF
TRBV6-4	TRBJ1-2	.	CASSDSGSYGYTF
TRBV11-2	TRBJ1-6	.	CASSLALGSGGSPLHF
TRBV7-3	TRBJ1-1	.	CASSLIRGGNTEAFF
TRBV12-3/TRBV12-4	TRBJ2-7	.	CASSLAGLTYEQYF
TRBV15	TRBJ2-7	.	CATSRDTTYEQYF
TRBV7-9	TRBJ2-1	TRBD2	CASSLLADTYNEQFF
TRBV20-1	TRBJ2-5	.	CSASRDPRETQYF
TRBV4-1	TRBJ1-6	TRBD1	CASSQRTGSPLHF
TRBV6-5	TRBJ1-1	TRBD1	CASRGTGGNTEAFF
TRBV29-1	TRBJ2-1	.	CSVVTAYEQFF
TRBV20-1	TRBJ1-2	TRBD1	CSASLPPGTESFLFYGYTF
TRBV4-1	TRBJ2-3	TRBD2	CASSHRTSGAGSDTQYF
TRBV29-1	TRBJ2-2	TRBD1	CSVRLDRAPGELFF
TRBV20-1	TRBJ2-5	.	CSARLGVETQHF
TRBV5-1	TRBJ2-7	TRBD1	CASSLEPGTAYEQYF
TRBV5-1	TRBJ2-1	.	CASSLTGDPYTEQFF
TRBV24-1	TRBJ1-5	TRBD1	CATSDRTGPPQPQHF
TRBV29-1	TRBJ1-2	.	CSVEGGAQPTISGYTF